Following are 18 T cell receptor beta chains from one sample sequenced in a study of T cell responses to AZD1222 COVID-19 vaccine (dated by TCRdb to about 2021). The library was made by the immunoSEQ multiplex PCR assay. TCRdb took over this immuneACCESS table, retaining in-frame rearrangements with V and J assigned. Such tables are incomplete; in checked studies, under half of the missing clones stem from an unresolved V gene, and the remainder is unexplained. The sample profile shows approximately 84,000 clones; roughly 85% of them were found once. Roughly 1.3% of the sample comes from the top ten. The time point label here, explained by the study, means: about 28 days (+/-7) after the second vaccine dose. Sequences were derived from peripheral blood, sampled 28 days after the second AZD1222 dose. These receptor sequences come from an adult who received the AZD1222 COVID-19 vaccine.

The chain joins TRBV6-5 to TRBJ1-5; 7 nucleotides match TRBD1. Trimming cost V 5 bases and J 2 bases; bases outside gene matches: 6. The CDR3 is 15 amino acids. Germline V CDR1 and CDR2: MNHEY, SVGAGI. The CDR3 loop is CASSPRGLGNQPQHF. The DNA of the CDR3 is TGTGCCAGCAGTCCGAGGGGGCTCGGCAATCAGCCCCAGCATTTT.

The gene calls are TRBV6-2 or TRBV6-3 and TRBJ1-1; D is unclear. Trimming pared 5 bases from V and 7 bases from J, leaving 8 bases between. The CDR3 length is 11 residues. Germline assignment: CDR1 MNHEY and CDR2 SVGEGT. Written as DNA, the CDR3 is TGTGCCAGCAGTACGCGTCGTGAAGCTTTCTTT. This codes for CASSTRREAFF.

The chain links TRBV4-3 to TRBJ2-1; D not resolved. V was pared by 0 bases and J by 0 bases, with 3 bases between. Germline V CDR1 and CDR2: LGHNA, YSLEER. This CDR3 contains 14 residues. This CDR3 reads CASSQEFSYNEQFF. The CDR3 DNA reads TGCGCCAGCAGCCAAGAATTCTCCTACAATGAGCAGTTCTTC.

The chain recombines TRBV19 with TRBJ2-2; D is possibly TRBD2 (5 bases). The CDR3 is made up of 13 amino acids. Between the trimmed V and J ends, which lost 7 bases and 4 bases, there was a span of 10 bases. Germline V CDR1 and CDR2: LNHDA, SQIVND (reference sequence). The DNA of the CDR3 is TGTGCCAGTACCGAGGACTTCACCGGGGAGCTGTTTTTT. It encodes CASTEDFTGELFF.

This clone is judged medium-sized. V is TRBV7-9 and J is TRBJ1-1; no firm D call. The CDR3 totals 14 residues. The germline V gene has CDR1 SEHNR and CDR2 FQNEAQ (reference sequence). The V gene lost 5 bases and the J gene lost 4 bases, with 14 bases spanning the gap. The CDR3 sequence is CASSKQDATTEAFF. Here the CDR3 DNA reads TGTGCCAGCAGCAAACAAGACGCAACCACTGAAGCTTTCTTT.

The DNA for the CDR3 is TGCAGTGCTAGGACGGACTATGGCTACACCTTC. Translation: CSARTDYGYTF. The chain uses TRBV20-1 and TRBJ1-2; D is ambiguous. This CDR3 has 11 amino acids. Trimming took 3 bases from V and 3 from J, leaving 5 bases between them. The germline V gene encodes CDR1 DFQATT and CDR2 SNEGSKA (reference sequence).

The V call is TRBV28, the J call TRBJ1-1; tentatively, D is TRBD1 (6 bases). CDR1 and CDR2 (germline): MDHEN, SYDVKM. Trimming took 1 base from V and 2 from J, leaving 8 bases between them. This CDR3 comprises 14 residues. The CDR3: CASSLLGGNTEAFF. CDR3 nucleotides: TGTGCCAGCAGTTTATTAGGGGGAAACACTGAAGCTTTCTTT.

The gene calls are TRBV6-6 and TRBJ1-1, with D uncertain. V lost 11 bases and J 0 bases, leaving 10 bases between the germline ends. CDR3 length: 12 amino acids. Germline-derived CDR1 and CDR2 are MNHNY and SVGAGI (reference sequence). CDR3 nucleotides: TGTGCCTCCGGAGGCCTGAACACTGAAGCTTTCTTT. It specifies CASGGLNTEAFF.

Details on this clone: Germline and junction disagree at one end, which may indicate a read error. The chain carries TRBV19 and TRBJ1-1; 9 nucleotides line up with TRBD1. The CDR3 extends over 17 amino acids. The V gene's germline CDR1 is LNHDA and CDR2 SQIVND (reference sequence). The chain's CDR3 is CASSPEGRTGVNTEAFF. CDR3 nucleotides: TGTGCTAGTAGTCCAGAAGGTAGGACAGGGGTTAACACTGAAGCTTTCTTT.

The table lists this clone with a count of one. The chain has TRBV28 and TRBJ1-5; tentatively, D is TRBD1 (6 bases). Germline CDR1 MDHEN, CDR2 SYDVKM. The CDR3 contains 15 residues. Trimming cost V 5 bases and J 5 bases, with 16 bases left between them. Written as DNA, the CDR3 is TGTGCCAGCAGTCACCGTAACAGGGCTTATCAGCCCCAGCATTTT. This translates into CASSHRNRAYQPQHF.

The chain employs TRBV15 and TRBJ1-3; D gene uncertain. With 4 bases removed from V and 1 base from J, the gap between germline ends came to 8 bases. The CDR3 totals 14 residues. Germline V gene data show CDR1 as LNHNV and CDR2 as YYDKDF (reference sequence). The chain's CDR3 is CATSIEGSGNTIYF. The CDR3 coding sequence is TGTGCCACCAGCATAGAGGGTTCTGGAAACACCATATATTTT.

The genes are TRBV29-1 and TRBJ1-1, with a weak D call TRBD1 (6 bases). CDR1 SQVTM and CDR2 ANQGSEA come from the germline V gene. CDR3 length: 12 amino acids. Between the trimmed V and J ends, which lost 6 bases and 3 bases, there was a span of 11 bases. The chain's CDR3 is CSVGGGDTEAFF. The DNA of the CDR3 is TGCAGCGTAGGAGGGGGAGACACTGAAGCTTTCTTT.

The J gene is TRBJ2-1, the V gene TRBV3-1 (or the pseudogene TRBV3-2), with TRBD1 matching 9 bases. The CDR3 extends over 19 amino acids. Germline V gene lookup returns CDR1 LGHDT and CDR2 YNNKEL (reference sequence). J lost 6 bases, V lost 6 bases, and 21 bases had no gene match. CDR3 in DNA: TGTGCCAGCAGGGATCCATCCAATAGGGACAGGGTGACCGGCAATGAGCAGTTCTTC. Translation gives CASRDPSNRDRVTGNEQFF.

J is TRBJ2-3 and V is TRBV18; no clear D. Germline CDR1 and CDR2: KGHSH and LQKENI. Trimming left V 3 bases short and J 1 base short, with 8 bases between. The CDR3 has 14 amino acids. The CDR3 coding sequence is TGTGCCAGCTCACCCGCCGGACGCACAGATACGCAGTATTTT. This codes for CASSPAGRTDTQYF.

The chain couples TRBV28 to TRBJ2-3, with TRBD1 identical over 9 bases. Germline V gene data show CDR1 as MDHEN and CDR2 as SYDVKM. The J segment lost 2 bases and the V segment lost 3 bases, leaving 12 bases of the junction unmatched. The CDR3 has 18 residues. CDR3 in amino acids: CASSFLIDRGFPTDTQYF. As DNA, the CDR3 is TGTGCCAGCAGTTTCCTCATAGACAGGGGGTTTCCCACAGATACGCAGTATTTT.

V and J are TRBV6-4 and TRBJ2-2; a possible D gene is TRBD2 (5 bases). Deletions cut 0 bases from V and 6 bases from J, with 14 bases between. Germline V gene lookup returns CDR1 MRHNA and CDR2 SNTAGT. The CDR3 has 16 amino acids. In nucleotides, the CDR3 is TGTGCCAGCAGTGACTCGCCGGCTAGCCTGGCCGGGGAGCTGTTTTTT. This encodes CASSDSPASLAGELFF.

The chain recombines TRBV30 with TRBJ1-6; 8 nucleotides agree with TRBD1. Germline values: CDR1 GTSNPN, CDR2 SVGIG (reference sequence). There are 15 residues in the CDR3. V shed 2 bases, J shed 6 bases, and the junction held 6 bases outside the gene matches. CDR3 amino acids: CAWSYPGGVNSPLHF. The CDR3 DNA follows: TGTGCCTGGAGTTATCCAGGGGGCGTTAATTCACCCCTCCACTTT.

This clone appeared a single time. The V gene is TRBV28, the J gene TRBJ1-6; D possibly corresponds to TRBD1 (6 bases). The V gene's germline CDR1 is MDHEN and CDR2 SYDVKM. The CDR3 is 19 residues long. V lost 1 base and J 0 bases, leaving 16 bases between the germline ends. CDR3 bases: TGTGCCAGCAGTTTATTTCGCCAGGGGCTGAGCTCCTATAATTCACCCCTCCACTTT. Translating it yields CASSLFRQGLSSYNSPLHF.